Detailed here is one T cell receptor (beta chain). Trimming removed 9 bases at V and 2 bases at J, with 12 bases between. The CDR3 totals 13 residues. Per the germline V gene, CDR1 is MDHEN and CDR2 is SYDVKM. The sample belongs to a study of blood T cell repertoires in COVID-19. Study at large: Acute-phase and convalescent COVID-19 samples originated in the United States, Italy and Spain. PBMCs, B-cell-depleted T cells, or T cells were the source of the cDNA or gDNA that made up the material.

In the source study's methods: Quantification of nucleated cells was approximated via reference gene primer amplification. Generated by immunoSEQ multiplex PCR, the TCRdb table keeps only in-frame clones and is missing some. V and J calls and clone size follow that table, whereas D and trimming were derived from the DNA. The sample lists 270,000 or so clones, 83% occurring once. Source material: peripheral blood. The sequence derives from a woman in her forties or fifties who had recovered from COVID-19. This sequence joins TRBV28 and TRBJ2-3; a possible D gene is TRBD1 (6 bases). CDR3 sequence (DNA): TGTGCCAGTCACAGGGATCTCACAGATACGCAGTATTTT. Translating it yields CASHRDLTDTQYF.